This T cell receptor (beta chain) comes out of a study of identical twins. With regard to this clonotype: What it binds is not known.

Template switching introduced a universal primer site, and the cDNA bore unique molecular identifiers. Using its own MiXCR run on the 5' RACE reads, TCRdb lists one record per CDR3 protein. The repertoire includes some 440,000 distinct CDR3 sequences, roughly 24% of them detected once, and approximately 2.9% sits in the top ten. Study observations and caveats: The authors drew conclusions from cross-sectional statistical analysis rather than following the same donors.

Each donor (without exception) was a healthy Caucasian. V shed 5 bases and J 6 bases; nucleotides not matched to a gene: 5. Germline V gives CDR1 LNHDA, CDR2 SQIVND (reference sequence). This CDR3 spans 15 amino acids. The same data also contributed to another study, on T cells expressing NK-cell markers. According to that study: From sorted CD3+CD56+NKG2C+, CD3+CD56+NKG2C- and CD3+CD56-NKG2C+ T cells came the TCR beta repertoires.

The chain carries TRBV19 and TRBJ2-1, with 12 nucleotides matching TRBD2. Sequencing used CD4+ T cells sorted from blood. The TCR was taken from a woman in her late teens or twenties in good health. In nucleotides, the CDR3 is TGTGCCAGTAGTCAGACTAGCGGGAGTCCCAATGAGCAGTTCTTC. Translated: CASSQTSGSPNEQFF.